Reported below is one TCR beta chain. This sample stems from a study of blood T cell repertoires in COVID-19. Looking at the study overall: Italy, Spain and the United States were the sources of the convalescent and acute COVID-19 samples. PBMCs, B-cell-depleted T cells, or T cells were the source of the cDNA or gDNA that made up the material.

Authors' data handling: Reference gene primer amplification in the assay estimated nucleated cell counts. Clones were read by immunoSEQ multiplex PCR, and TCRdb kept only the in-frame ones, dropping some. That table furnishes V, J and clone size, whereas the DNA furnished D and trimming. The table has over 600,000 clones, approximately 90% seen once; the top ten hold under 0.3%. The clonotype comes from a woman between 18 and 30 years old with acute or convalescent COVID-19. Sequencing was performed on peripheral blood.

The CDR3 bases are TGTGCCAGCAGTTACATAGCGGGGGGATCCACAGATACGCAGTATTTT. Translated, it gives CASSYIAGGSTDTQYF. The rearrangement joins TRBV6-2 or TRBV6-3 to TRBJ2-3; TRBD2 matches at 10 bases. The CDR3 is 16 amino acids. CDR1 is MNHEY, CDR2 SVGEGT, per germline. J was trimmed by 2 bases and V by 2 bases; bases with no gene match: 4.